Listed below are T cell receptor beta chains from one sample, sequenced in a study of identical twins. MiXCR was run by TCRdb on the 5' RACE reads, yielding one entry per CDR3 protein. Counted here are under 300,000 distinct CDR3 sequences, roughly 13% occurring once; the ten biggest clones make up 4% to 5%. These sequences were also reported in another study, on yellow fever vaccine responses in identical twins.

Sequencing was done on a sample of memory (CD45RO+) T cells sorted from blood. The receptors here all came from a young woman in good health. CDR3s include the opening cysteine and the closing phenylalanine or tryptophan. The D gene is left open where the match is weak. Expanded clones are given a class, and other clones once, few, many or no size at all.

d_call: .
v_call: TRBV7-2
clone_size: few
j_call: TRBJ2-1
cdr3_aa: CASSLAWGRLDSFNEQFF
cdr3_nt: TGTGCCAGCAGCTTAGCTTGGGGGCGGCTGGACTCCTTCAATGAGCAGTTCTTC

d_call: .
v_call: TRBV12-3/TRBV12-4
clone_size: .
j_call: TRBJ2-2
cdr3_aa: CASRLDNTGELFF
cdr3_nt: TGTGCCAGCAGGTTAGACAATACCGGGGAGCTGTTTTTT

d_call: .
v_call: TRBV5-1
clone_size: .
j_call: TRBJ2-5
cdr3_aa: CASSPRDGQETQYF
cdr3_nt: TGCGCCAGCAGCCCACGGGACGGTCAAGAGACCCAGTACTTC

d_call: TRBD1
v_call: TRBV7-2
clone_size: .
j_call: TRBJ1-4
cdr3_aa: CASSLSSRDRDEKLFF
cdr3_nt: TGTGCCAGCAGCTTAAGTTCCCGGGACAGGGATGAAAAACTGTTTTTT

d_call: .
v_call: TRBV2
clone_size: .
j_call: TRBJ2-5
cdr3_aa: CASSREYQTETQYF
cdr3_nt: TGTGCCAGCAGCCGGGAGTATCAGACGGAGACCCAGTACTTC

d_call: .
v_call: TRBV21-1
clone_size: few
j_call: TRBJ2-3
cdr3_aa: CASSKEGDRDRSTDTQYF
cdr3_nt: TGTGCCAGCAGCAAAGAGGGAGACCGGGACAGAAGCACAGATACGCAGTATTTT

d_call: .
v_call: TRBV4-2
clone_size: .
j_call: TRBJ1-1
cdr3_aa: CASSHESAMNTEAFF
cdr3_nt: TGTGCCAGCAGCCATGAGTCAGCCATGAACACTGAAGCTTTCTTT

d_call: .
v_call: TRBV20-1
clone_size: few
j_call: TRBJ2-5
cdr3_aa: CSARQVSQETQYF
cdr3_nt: TGCAGTGCTAGACAGGTGTCCCAAGAGACCCAGTACTTC

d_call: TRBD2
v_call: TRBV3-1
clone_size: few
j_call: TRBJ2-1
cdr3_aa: CASRAQLAGEQFF
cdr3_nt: TGTGCCAGCAGGGCTCAACTAGCGGGGGAGCAGTTCTTC

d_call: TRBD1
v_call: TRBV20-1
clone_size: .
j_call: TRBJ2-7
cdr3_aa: CSAHRQGSISEQYF
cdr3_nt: TGCAGTGCGCACAGACAGGGGTCAATTTCCGAGCAGTACTTC

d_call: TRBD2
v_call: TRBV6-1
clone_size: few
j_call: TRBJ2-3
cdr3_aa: CASSAPGTSAPDTQYF
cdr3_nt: TGTGCCAGCAGCGCCCCTGGGACTAGCGCCCCAGATACGCAGTATTTT

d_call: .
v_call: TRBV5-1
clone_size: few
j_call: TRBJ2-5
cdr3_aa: CASSLAIGTQEETQYF
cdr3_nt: TGCGCCAGCAGCTTGGCTATTGGCACCCAGGAAGAGACCCAGTACTTC

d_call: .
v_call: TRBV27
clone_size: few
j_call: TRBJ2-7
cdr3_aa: CASALGGPYEQYF
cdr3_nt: TGTGCCAGCGCCTTAGGGGGGCCCTACGAGCAGTACTTC

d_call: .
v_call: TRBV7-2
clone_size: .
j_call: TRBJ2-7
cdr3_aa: CASSPSSGSSYEQYF
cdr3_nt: TGTGCCAGCAGCCCGAGTAGCGGAAGCTCCTACGAGCAGTACTTC

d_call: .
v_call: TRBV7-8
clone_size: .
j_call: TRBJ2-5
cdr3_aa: CASSLPGGGKTQYF
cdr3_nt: TGTGCCAGCAGCTTGCCGGGGGGCGGAAAGACCCAGTACTTC

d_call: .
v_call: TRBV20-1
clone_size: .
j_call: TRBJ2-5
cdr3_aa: CSAQREQETQYF
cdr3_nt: TGCAGTGCCCAGCGTGAGCAAGAGACCCAGTACTTC

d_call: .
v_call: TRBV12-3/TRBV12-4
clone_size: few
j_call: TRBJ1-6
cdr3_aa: CATSPGVGSPLHF
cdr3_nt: TGTGCCACCTCGCCGGGGGTTGGTTCACCCCTCCACTTT

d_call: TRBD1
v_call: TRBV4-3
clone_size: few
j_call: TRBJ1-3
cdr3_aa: CASSQVGQAGNTIYF
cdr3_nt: TGCGCCAGCAGCCAAGTGGGACAGGCTGGAAACACCATATATTTT

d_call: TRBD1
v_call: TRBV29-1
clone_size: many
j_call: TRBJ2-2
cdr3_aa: CSVKGGQGDTGELFF
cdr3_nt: TGCAGCGTCAAAGGCGGACAGGGCGACACCGGGGAGCTGTTTTTT

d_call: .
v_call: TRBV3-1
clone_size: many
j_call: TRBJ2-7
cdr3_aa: CASSTRDGSYEQYF
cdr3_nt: TGTGCCAGCAGCACCCGGGACGGTTCCTACGAGCAGTACTTC

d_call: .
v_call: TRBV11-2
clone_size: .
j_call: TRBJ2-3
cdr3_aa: CASSLAGIDTQYF
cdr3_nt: TGTGCCAGCAGCTTAGCCGGGATAGATACGCAGTATTTT

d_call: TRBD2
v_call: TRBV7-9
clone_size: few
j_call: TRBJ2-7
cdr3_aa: CASSISGGGSYEQYF
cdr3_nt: TGTGCCAGCAGCATCAGCGGGGGGGGATCCTACGAGCAGTACTTC

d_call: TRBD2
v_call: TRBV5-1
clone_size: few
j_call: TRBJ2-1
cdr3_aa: CASSPTSGRFDEQFF
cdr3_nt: TGCGCCAGCAGCCCTACTAGCGGGAGATTTGATGAGCAGTTCTTC

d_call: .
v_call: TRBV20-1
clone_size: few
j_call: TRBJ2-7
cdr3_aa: CSARDGQSPYEQYF
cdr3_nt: TGCAGTGCTAGAGATGGACAGAGTCCTTACGAGCAGTACTTC

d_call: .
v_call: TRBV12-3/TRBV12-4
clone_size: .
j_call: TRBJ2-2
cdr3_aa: CASSSGAGAGELFF
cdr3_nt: TGTGCCAGCAGTTCGGGGGCGGGGGCCGGGGAGCTGTTTTTT

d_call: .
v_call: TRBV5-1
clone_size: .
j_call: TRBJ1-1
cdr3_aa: CASSLRGSGAGAEAFF
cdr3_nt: TGCGCCAGCAGCTTAAGAGGTAGTGGAGCGGGGGCTGAAGCTTTCTTT

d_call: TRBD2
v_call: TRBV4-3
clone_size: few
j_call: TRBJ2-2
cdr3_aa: CASSQERGLAGAGELFF
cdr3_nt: TGCGCCAGCAGCCAAGAAAGAGGACTAGCGGGAGCCGGGGAGCTGTTTTTT

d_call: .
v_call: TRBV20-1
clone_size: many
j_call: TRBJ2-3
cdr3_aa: CSARPDSRDTQYF
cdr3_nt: TGCAGTGCTCGACCCGACTCGCGGGATACGCAGTATTTT

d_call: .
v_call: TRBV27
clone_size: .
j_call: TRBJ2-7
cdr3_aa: CASRRKGSSYEQYF
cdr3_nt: TGTGCCAGCAGACGTAAGGGGAGCTCCTACGAGCAGTACTTC

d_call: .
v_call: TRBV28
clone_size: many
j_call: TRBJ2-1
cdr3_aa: CASFNPGERDEQFF
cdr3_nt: TGTGCCAGCTTCAATCCAGGGGAAAGGGATGAGCAGTTCTTC

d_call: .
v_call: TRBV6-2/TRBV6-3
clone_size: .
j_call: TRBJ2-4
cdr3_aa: CATSGGGTQNIQYF
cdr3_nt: TGTGCCACCTCAGGTGGGGGTACCCAAAACATTCAGTACTTC

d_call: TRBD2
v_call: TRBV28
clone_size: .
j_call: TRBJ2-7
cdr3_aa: CASSLPGLAGTYEQYF
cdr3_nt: TGTGCCAGCAGTCTACCCGGACTAGCGGGGACATACGAGCAGTACTTC

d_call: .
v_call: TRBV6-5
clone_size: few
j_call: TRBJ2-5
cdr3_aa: CASSYSGATQYF
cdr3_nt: TGTGCCAGCAGTTACTCAGGGGCAACCCAGTACTTC

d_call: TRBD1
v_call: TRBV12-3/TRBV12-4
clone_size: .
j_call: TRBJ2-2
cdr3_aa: CASTTTGGAGELFF
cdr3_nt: TGTGCCAGCACAACGACAGGGGGCGCCGGGGAGCTGTTTTTT

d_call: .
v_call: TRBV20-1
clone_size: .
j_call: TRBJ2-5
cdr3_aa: CSARELQGETQYF
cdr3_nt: TGCAGTGCTAGAGAACTCCAGGGAGAGACCCAGTACTTC

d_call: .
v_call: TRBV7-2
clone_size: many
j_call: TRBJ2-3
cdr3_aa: CASSTDSTDTQYF
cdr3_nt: TGTGCCAGCAGCACAGACTCCACAGATACGCAGTATTTT

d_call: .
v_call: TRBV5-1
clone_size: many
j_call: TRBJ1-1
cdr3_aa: CASSIRDTEAFF
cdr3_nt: TGCGCCAGCAGCATAAGGGACACTGAAGCTTTCTTT

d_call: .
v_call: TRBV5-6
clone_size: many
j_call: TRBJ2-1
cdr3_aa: CASSLSGGEGNEQFF
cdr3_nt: TGTGCCAGCAGCTTATCGGGGGGCGAGGGCAATGAGCAGTTCTTC

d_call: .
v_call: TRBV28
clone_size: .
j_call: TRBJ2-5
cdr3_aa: CASSSLLRPEETQYF
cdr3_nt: TGTGCCAGCAGTTCACTACTACGACCGGAGGAGACCCAGTACTTC

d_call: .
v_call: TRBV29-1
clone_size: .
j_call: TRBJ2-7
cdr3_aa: CSVARQASYEQYF
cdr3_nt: TGCAGCGTTGCTCGACAAGCCTCCTACGAGCAGTACTTC

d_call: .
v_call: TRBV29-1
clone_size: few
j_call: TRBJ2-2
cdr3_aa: CSVQSAGRDTGELFF
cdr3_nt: TGCAGCGTGCAGTCGGCGGGAAGAGACACCGGGGAGCTGTTTTTT

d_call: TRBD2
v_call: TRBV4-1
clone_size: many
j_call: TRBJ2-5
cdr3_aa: CASSQGLATETQYF
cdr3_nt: TGCGCCAGCAGCCAAGGACTAGCTACGGAGACCCAGTACTTC

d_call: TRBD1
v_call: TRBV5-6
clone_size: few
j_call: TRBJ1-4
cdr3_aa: CASSRPPRRTGANEKLFF
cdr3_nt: TGTGCCAGCAGCCGACCTCCTAGGAGGACAGGAGCTAATGAAAAACTGTTTTTT

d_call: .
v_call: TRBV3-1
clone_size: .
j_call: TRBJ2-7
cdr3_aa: CACCQVGTEAYEQYF
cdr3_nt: TGTGCCTGCTGCCAAGTCGGCACAGAGGCCTACGAGCAGTACTTC

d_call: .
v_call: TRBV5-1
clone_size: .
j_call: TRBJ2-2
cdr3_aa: CASSIGQTGPGELFF
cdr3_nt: TGCGCCAGCAGCATAGGCCAAACAGGGCCCGGGGAGCTGTTTTTT

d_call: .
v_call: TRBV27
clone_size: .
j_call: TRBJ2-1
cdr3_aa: CASSPRTGFTYNEQFF
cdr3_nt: TGTGCCAGCAGCCCCCGGACGGGATTCACCTACAATGAGCAGTTCTTC

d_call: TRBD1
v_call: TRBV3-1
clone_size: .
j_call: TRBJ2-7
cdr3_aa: CASSHPGQGSYEQYF
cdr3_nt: TGTGCCAGCAGCCACCCGGGACAGGGGTCCTACGAGCAGTACTTC

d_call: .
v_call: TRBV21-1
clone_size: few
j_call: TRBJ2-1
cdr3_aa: CASSKVGWRNEQFF
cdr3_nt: TGTGCCAGCAGCAAAGTGGGCTGGCGCAATGAGCAGTTCTTC

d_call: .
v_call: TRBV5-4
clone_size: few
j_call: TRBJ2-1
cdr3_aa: CASTPVREKFF
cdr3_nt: TGTGCCAGCACCCCGGTAAGGGAAAAGTTCTTC

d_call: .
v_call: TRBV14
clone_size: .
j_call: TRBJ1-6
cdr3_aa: CASSQGQGLGSPLHF
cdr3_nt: TGTGCCAGCAGCCAAGGTCAAGGGTTGGGCTCACCCCTCCACTTT

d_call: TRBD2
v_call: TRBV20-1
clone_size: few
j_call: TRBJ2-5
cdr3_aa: CSASGLAREETQYF
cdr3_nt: TGCAGTGCTAGTGGACTAGCTCGGGAAGAGACCCAGTACTTC

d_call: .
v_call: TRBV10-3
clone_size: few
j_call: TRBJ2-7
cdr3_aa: CAISESRGYEQYF
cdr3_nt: TGTGCCATCAGTGAGTCGAGGGGCTACGAGCAGTACTTC

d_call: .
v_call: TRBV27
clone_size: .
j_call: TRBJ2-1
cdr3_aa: CASSLGGSPYSYNEQFF
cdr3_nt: TGTGCCAGCAGTTTAGGGGGCTCGCCTTACTCCTACAATGAGCAGTTCTTC

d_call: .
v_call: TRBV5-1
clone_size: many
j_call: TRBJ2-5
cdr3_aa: CASSFAAGTLSSETQYF
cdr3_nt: TGCGCCAGCAGCTTCGCCGCCGGGACCCTCTCGAGTGAGACCCAGTACTTC

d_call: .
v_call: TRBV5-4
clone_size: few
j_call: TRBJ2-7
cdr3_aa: CASSLGQDSVSYEQYF
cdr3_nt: TGTGCCAGCAGCTTGGGACAGGATAGTGTGAGCTACGAGCAGTACTTC

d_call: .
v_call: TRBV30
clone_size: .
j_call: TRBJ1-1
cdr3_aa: CAWSIWGTNTEAFF
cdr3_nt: TGTGCCTGGAGTATTTGGGGGACGAACACTGAAGCTTTCTTT

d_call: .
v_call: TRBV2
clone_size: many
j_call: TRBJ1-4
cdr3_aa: CASSVQGFEKLFF
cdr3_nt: TGTGCCAGCAGTGTACAGGGATTTGAAAAACTGTTTTTT

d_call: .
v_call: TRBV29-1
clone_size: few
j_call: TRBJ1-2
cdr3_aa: CSVLLQGLYGYTF
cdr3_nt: TGCAGCGTCCTACTACAGGGTCTCTATGGCTACACCTTC

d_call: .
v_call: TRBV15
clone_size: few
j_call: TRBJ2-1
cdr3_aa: CATLLAGRDNEQFF
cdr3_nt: TGTGCCACCCTCCTCGCGGGGAGAGACAATGAGCAGTTCTTC